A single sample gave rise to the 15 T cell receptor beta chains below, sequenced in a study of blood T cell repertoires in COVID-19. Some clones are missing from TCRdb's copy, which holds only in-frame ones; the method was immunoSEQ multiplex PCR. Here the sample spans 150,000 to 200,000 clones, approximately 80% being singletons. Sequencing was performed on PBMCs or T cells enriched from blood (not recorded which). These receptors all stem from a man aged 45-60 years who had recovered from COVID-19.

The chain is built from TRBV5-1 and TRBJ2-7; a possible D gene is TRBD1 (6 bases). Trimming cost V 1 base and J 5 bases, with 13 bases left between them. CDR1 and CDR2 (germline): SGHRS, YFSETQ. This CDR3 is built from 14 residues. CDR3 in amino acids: CASSLYRDDHEQYF. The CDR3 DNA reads TGCGCCAGCAGCTTGTACAGGGACGATCACGAGCAGTACTTC. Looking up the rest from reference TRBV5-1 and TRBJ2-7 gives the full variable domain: KAGVTQTPRYLIKTRGQQVTLSCSPISGHRSVSWYQQTPGQGLQFLFEYFSETQRNKGNFPGRFSGRQFSNSRSEMNVSTLELGDSALYLCASSLYRDDHEQYFGPGTRLTVT.

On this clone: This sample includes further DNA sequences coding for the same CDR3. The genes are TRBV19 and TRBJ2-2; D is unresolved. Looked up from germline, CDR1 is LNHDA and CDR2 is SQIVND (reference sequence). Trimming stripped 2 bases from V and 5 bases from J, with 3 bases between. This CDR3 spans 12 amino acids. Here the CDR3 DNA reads TGTGCCAGTAGTATACGGACCGGGGAGCTGTTTTTT. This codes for CASSIRTGELFF.

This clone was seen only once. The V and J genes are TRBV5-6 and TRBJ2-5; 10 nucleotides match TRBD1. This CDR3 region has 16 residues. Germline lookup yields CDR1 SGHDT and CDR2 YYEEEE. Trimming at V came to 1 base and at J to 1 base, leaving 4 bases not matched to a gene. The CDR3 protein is CASSLPGQGIQETQYF. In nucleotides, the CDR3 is TGTGCCAGCAGCTTGCCGGGACAGGGGATCCAAGAGACCCAGTACTTC. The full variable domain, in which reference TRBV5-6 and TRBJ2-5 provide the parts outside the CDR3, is DAGVTQSPTHLIKTRGQQVTLRCSPKSGHDTVSWYQQALGQGPQFIFQYYEEEERQRGNFPDRFSGHQFPNYSSELNVNALLLGDSALYLCASSLPGQGIQETQYFGPGTRLLVL.

The CDR3 region has the DNA TGCGCCAGCAGCCAAGATTTGGCTAGCGGGAGGGGCACAGATACGCAGTATTTT. This translates into CASSQDLASGRGTDTQYF. V and J are TRBV4-1 and TRBJ2-3, with 12 bases that match TRBD2. The CDR3 covers 18 residues. The V and J ends lost 0 bases and 1 base, in that order; junction bases with no gene match: 5. CDR1 and CDR2 (germline): MGHRA, YSYEKL.

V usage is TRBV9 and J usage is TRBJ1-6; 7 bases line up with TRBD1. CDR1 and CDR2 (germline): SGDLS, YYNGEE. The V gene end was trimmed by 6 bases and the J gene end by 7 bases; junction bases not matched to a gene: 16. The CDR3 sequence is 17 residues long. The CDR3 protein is CASTSGVGGPVNSPLHF. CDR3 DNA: TGTGCCAGCACCTCAGGGGTAGGGGGCCCCGTAAATTCACCCCTCCACTTT.

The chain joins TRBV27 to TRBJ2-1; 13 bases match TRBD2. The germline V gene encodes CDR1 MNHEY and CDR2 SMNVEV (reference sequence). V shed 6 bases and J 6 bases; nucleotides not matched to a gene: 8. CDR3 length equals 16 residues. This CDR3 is CASRLLAGGLGNEQFF. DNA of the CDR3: TGTGCCAGCAGGCTACTAGCGGGGGGGCTCGGCAATGAGCAGTTCTTC.

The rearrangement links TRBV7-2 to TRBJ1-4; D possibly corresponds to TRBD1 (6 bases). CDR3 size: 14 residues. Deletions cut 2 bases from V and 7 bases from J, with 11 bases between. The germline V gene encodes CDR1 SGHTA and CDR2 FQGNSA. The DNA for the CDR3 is TGTGCCAGCAGCTTAAAGACAGGTTTTGAAAAACTGTTTTTT. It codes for CASSLKTGFEKLFF.

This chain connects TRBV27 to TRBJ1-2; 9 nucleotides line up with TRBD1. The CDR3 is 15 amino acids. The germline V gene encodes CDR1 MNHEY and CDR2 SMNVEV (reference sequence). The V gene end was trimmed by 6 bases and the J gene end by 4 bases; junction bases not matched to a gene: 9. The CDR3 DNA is TGTGCCAGCAGGTTGCTGGACAGGGGAGCCTATGGCTACACCTTC. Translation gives CASRLLDRGAYGYTF.

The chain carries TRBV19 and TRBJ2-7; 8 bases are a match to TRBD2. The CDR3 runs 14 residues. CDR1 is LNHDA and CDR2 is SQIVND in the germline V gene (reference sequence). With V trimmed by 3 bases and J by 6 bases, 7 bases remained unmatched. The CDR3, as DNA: TGTGCCAGTAGTATTACGGGAGGGCCGGGCGAGCAGTACTTC. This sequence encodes CASSITGGPGEQYF.

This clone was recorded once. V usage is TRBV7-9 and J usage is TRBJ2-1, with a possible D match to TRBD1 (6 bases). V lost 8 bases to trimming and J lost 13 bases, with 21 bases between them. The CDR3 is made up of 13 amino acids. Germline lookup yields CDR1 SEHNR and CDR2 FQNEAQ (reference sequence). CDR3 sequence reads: CASGGGGGELQFF. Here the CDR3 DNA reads TGTGCCAGCGGGGGCGGTGGTGGGGAGCTACAGTTCTTC.

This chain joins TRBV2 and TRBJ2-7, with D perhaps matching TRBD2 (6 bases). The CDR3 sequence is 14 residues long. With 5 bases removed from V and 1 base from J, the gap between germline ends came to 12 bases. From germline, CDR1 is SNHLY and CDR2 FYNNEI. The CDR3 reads CASSNDGTSYEQYF. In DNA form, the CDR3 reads TGTGCCAGCAGTAATGACGGGACTTCCTACGAGCAGTACTTC.

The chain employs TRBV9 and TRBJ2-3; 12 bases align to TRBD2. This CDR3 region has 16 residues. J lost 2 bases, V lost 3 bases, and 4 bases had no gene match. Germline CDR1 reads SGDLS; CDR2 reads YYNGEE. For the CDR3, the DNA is TGTGCCAGCAGCGACGGACTAGCGGGAACCACAGATACGCAGTATTTT. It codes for CASSDGLAGTTDTQYF.

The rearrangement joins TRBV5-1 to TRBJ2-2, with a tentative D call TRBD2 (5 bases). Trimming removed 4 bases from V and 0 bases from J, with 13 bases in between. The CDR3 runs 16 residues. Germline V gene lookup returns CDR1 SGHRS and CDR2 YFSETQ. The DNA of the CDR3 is TGCGCCAGCAGCCCAAGGGCCGGGACGAACACCGGGGAGCTGTTTTTT. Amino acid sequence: CASSPRAGTNTGELFF.

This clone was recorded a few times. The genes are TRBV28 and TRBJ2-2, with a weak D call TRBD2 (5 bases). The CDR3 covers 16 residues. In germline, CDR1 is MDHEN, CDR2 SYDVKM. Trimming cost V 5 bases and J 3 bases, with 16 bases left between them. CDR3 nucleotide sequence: TGTGCCAGCAGTGAAGGAGGACCTGGCGACACCGGGGAGCTGTTTTTT. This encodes CASSEGGPGDTGELFF. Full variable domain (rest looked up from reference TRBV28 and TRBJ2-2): DVKVTQSSRYLVKRTGEKVFLECVQDMDHENMFWYRQDPGLGLRLIYFSYDVKMKEKGDIPEGYSVSREKKERFSLILESASTNQTSMYLCASSEGGPGDTGELFFGEGSRLTVL.

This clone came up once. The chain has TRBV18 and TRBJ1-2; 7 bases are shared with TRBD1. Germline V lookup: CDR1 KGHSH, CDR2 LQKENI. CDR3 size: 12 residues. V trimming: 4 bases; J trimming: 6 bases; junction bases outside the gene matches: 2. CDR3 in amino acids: CASSQGADGYTF. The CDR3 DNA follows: TGTGCCAGCTCACAGGGGGCTGATGGCTACACCTTC. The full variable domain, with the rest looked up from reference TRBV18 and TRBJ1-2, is NAGVMQNPRHLVRRRGQEARLRCSPMKGHSHVYWYRQLPEEGLKFMVYLQKENIIDESGMPKERFSAEFPKEGPSILRIQQVVRGDSAAYFCASSQGADGYTFGSGTRLTVV.